The rows below give T cell receptor delta chains drawn from one sample of a study of delta chains in infants with herpesvirus infections. TCRdb re-called clones from the RT-PCR reads using CATT. Altogether about 1,100 delta-chain clones are present, around two fifths being singletons, with the ten largest covering just over 20%. Source: peripheral blood, taken at time point 3 of longitudinal follow-up. All receptors come from a human donor who was a Ugandan infant, either HIV-exposed or HIV-unexposed (not recorded which). The CDR3 runs from the conserved cysteine through the conserved F or W.

>TRDV1|19
CALGEEEPYFPGDTDKLIF
>TRDV2|18
CACDTVLGDTWDTRQMFF
>TRDV2|23
CACANRFVVGLGRKAWDTRQMFF
>TRDV2|16
CACDITGERGTDKLIF
>TRDV2|16
CACDWGSSWDTRQMFF
>TRDV1|15
CALGVATSDTDKLIF
>TRDV1|22
CALGETFPTRVAGGSYTDKLIF
>TRDV1|19
CALGGEFLRLTDYTDKLIF
>TRDV1|15
CALGEPPRGHDKLIF
>TRDV1|24
CALGELRNGVTGGYRPKYTDKLIF
>TRAV29/DV5|19
CAASEGGNGGYLYTDKLIF
>TRDV1|17
CALGVDGGYATTDKLIF
>TRDV1|18
CALGDASGTGGWGDKLIF
>TRDV1|12
CALGAGHDKLIF
>TRDV1|20
CALGVKDGLVYSQATDKLIF
>TRDV1|17
CALGVQTPHFYRNKLIF
>TRDV1|22
CALGEGVASAWGILGYTDKLIF
>TRDV1|23
CALGELIYFLRNWGPIDTDKLIF
>TRDV1|22
CALGAAPTTFTGGIRLPDKLIF
>TRDV1|23
CALGELVYPLRPLGDTYTDKLIF
>TRDV2|16
CACDGIRSWDARQMFF
>TRDV1|22
CALGELRSYLPYWGSYTDKLIF
>TRDV1|23
CALGEAGGLPQGWGIRRADKLIF
>TRDV3|15
CAFGPSYWGIRTLIF
>TRDV1|28
CALGELRVDVGWGIRVSQAVEYTDKLIF
>TRDV1|18
CALGELPPKVGDTLKLIF
>TRDV1|21
CALGERRRAFLPSQGSDKLIF
>TRDV1|22
CALGELKGGSVLGDSPTAQLFF
>TRDV1|18
CALGEPFLGGRNTDKLIF
>TRDV2|17
CACDTGGYSWDTRQMFF
>TRDV1|13
CALEGKYTDKLIF
>TRDV1|18
CALGERPGPDDSTDKLIF
>TRDV1|19
CALGELRRPSRRGTDKLIF
>TRDV2|19
CACDTADTPCRPNTRQMFF
>TRDV1|15
CALERFVDVADKLIF
>TRDV3|18
CAFRVPPPLTEGTDKLIF
>TRDV1|19
CALGETNSYEAGDGDKLIF
>TRDV1|17
CALGNPFSYWGVDKLIF